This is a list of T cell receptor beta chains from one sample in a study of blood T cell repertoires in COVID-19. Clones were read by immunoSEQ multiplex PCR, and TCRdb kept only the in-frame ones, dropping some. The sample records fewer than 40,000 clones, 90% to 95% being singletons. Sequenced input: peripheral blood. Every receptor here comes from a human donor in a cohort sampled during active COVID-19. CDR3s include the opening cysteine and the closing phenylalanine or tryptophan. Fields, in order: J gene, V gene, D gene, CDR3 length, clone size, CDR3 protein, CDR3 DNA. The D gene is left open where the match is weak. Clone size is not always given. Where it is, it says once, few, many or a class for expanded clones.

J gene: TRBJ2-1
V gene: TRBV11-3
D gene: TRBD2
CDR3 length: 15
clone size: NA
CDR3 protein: CASSPGTSGRNEQFF
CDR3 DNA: TGTGCCAGCAGCCCCGGGACTAGCGGGAGAAATGAGCAGTTCTTC

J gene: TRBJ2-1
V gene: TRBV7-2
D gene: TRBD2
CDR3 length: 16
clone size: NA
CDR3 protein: CASSPQVLAGHNEQFF
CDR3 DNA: TGTGCCAGCAGCCCCCAGGTCCTAGCGGGGCACAATGAGCAGTTCTTC

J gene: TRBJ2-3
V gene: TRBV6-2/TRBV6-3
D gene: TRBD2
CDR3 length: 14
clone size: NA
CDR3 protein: CASSTGGGTDTQYF
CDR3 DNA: TGTGCCAGCAGTACGGGAGGCGGCACAGATACGCAGTATTTT

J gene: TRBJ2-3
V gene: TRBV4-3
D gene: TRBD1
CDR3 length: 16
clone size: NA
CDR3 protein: CASSQGQGTDTDTQYF
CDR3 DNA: TGCGCCAGCAGCCAGGGACAGGGGACCGACACAGATACGCAGTATTTT

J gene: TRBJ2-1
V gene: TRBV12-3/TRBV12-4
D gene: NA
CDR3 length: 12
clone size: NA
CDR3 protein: CASSLFGNEQFF
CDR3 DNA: TGTGCCAGCAGTTTATTCGGGAATGAGCAGTTCTTC

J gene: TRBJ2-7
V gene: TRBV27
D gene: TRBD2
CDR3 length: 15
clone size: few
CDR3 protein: CASSLRAGGPGEQYF
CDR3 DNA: TGTGCCAGCAGTTTACGAGCGGGAGGGCCGGGAGAGCAGTACTTC

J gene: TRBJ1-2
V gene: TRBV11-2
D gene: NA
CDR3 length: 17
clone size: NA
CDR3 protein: CASSLGEGSWSNYGYTF
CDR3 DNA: TGTGCCAGCAGCTTAGGGGAGGGGAGTTGGTCTAACTATGGCTACACCTTC

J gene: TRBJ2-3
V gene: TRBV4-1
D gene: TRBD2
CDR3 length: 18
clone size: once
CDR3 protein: CASSQGSGASGSTDTQYF
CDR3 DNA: TGCGCCAGCAGCCAAGGCAGCGGGGCTAGCGGGAGCACAGATACGCAGTATTTT

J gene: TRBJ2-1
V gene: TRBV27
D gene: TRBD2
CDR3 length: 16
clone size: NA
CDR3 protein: CASTGSGRDSYNEQFF
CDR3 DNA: TGTGCCAGCACCGGGAGCGGGAGGGACTCCTACAATGAGCAGTTCTTC

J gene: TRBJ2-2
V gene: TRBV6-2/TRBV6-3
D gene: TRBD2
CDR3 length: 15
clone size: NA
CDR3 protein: CASSGLAGWAGELFF
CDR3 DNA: TGTGCCAGCAGTGGACTAGCGGGGTGGGCCGGGGAGCTGTTTTTT

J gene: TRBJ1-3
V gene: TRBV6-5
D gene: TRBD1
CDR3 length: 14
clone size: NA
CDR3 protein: CASGRDSSGNTIYF
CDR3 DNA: TGTGCCAGCGGTCGGGACAGCTCTGGAAACACCATATATTTT

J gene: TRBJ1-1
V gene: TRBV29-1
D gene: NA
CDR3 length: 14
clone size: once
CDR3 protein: CSVEGGIPNTEAFF
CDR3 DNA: TGCAGCGTTGAAGGCGGCATTCCGAACACTGAAGCTTTCTTT

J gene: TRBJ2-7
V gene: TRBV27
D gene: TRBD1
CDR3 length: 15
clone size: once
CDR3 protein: CASSLLGTGLYEQYF
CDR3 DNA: TGTGCCAGCAGTTTATTGGGGACAGGGTTATACGAGCAGTACTTC

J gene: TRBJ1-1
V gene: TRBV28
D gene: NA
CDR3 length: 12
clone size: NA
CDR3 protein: CASSLMSTEAFF
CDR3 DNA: TGTGCCAGCAGCCTGATGAGCACTGAAGCTTTCTTT

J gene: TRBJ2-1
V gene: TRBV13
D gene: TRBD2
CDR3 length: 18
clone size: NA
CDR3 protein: CASSWLGTSDGGSHEQFF
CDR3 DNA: TGTGCCAGCAGCTGGCTGGGGACTAGCGACGGAGGTTCCCATGAGCAGTTCTTC

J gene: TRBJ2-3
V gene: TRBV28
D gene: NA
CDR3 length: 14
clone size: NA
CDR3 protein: CATSRLLQGDTQYF
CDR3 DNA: TGTGCCACCTCGAGACTCTTGCAGGGAGATACGCAGTATTTT

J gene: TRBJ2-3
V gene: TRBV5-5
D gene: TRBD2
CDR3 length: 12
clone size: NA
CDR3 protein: CASTTGGDTQYF
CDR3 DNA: TGTGCCAGCACCACCGGGGGGGATACGCAGTATTTT

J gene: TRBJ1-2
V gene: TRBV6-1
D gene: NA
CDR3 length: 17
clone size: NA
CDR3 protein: CASSDSLVEAQSRGYTF
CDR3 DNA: TGTGCCAGCAGTGATTCCTTGGTGGAGGCCCAGAGTCGTGGCTACACCTTC

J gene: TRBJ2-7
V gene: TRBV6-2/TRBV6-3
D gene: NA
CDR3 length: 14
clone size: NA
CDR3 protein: CASSRDTSSYEQYF
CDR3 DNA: TGTGCCAGCAGTCGGGACACGAGCTCCTACGAGCAGTACTTC

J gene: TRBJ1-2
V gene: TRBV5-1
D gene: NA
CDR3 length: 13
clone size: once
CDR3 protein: CASSYTGPGGYTF
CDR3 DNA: TGCGCCAGCAGCTACACAGGGCCGGGGGGCTACACCTTC

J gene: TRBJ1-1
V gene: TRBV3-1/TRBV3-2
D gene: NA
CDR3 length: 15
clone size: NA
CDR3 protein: CASSEPGVLNTEAFF
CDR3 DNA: TGTGCCAGCAGCGAACCGGGGGTGCTGAACACTGAAGCTTTCTTT

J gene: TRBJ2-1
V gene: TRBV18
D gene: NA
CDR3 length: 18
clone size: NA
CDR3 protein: CASSPLSSSQGSYNEQFF
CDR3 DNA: TGTGCCAGCTCACCACTCAGTTCATCGCAGGGATCCTACAATGAGCAGTTCTTC

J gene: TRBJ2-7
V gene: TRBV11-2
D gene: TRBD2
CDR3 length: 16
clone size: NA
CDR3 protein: CASSLPGGLSSYEQYF
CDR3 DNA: TGTGCCAGCAGCTTACCGGGAGGCCTTAGCTCCTACGAGCAGTACTTC

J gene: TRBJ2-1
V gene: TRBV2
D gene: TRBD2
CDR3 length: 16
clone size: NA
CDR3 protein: CASRGVSSGTYNEQFF
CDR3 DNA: TGTGCCAGCAGGGGGGTTTCTAGCGGGACCTACAATGAGCAGTTCTTC

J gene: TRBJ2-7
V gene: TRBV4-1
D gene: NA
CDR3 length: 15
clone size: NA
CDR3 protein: CASSPTAAARYEQYF
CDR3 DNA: TGCGCCAGCAGCCCCACCGCGGCCGCTAGGTACGAGCAGTACTTC

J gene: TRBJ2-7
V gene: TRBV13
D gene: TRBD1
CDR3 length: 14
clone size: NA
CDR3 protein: CASTPGQGRHEQYF
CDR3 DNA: TGTGCCAGCACACCGGGACAGGGTAGGCACGAGCAGTACTTC

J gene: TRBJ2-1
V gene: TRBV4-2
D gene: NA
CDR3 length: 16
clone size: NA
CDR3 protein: CASSQEEVSSYNEQFF
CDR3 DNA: TGTGCCAGCAGCCAAGAGGAGGTAAGCTCCTACAATGAGCAGTTCTTC

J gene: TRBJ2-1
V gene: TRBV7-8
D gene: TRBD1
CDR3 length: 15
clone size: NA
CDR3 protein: CASSPPRDRDAEQFF
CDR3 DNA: TGTGCCAGCAGCCCCCCCCGGGACAGGGACGCTGAGCAGTTCTTC

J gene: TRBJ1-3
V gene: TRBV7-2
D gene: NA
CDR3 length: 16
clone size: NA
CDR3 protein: CASSLVLIASGNTIYF
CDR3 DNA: TGTGCCAGCAGCTTAGTCCTAATTGCATCTGGAAACACCATATATTTT

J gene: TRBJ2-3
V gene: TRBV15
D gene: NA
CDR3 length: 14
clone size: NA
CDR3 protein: CATSVRGTTDTQYF
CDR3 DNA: TGTGCCACCAGCGTTAGGGGGACCACAGATACGCAGTATTTT

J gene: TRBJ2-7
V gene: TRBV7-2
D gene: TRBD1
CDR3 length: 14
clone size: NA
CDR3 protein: CASSRTGGNYEQYF
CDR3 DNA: TGTGCCAGCAGCCGGACAGGGGGCAACTACGAGCAGTACTTC

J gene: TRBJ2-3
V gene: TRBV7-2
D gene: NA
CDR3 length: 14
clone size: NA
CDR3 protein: CASSLGGASDTQYF
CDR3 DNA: TGTGCCAGCAGCTTAGGGGGCGCATCGGATACGCAGTATTTT

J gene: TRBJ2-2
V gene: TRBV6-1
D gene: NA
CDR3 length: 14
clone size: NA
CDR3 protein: CASSEVLGGGELFF
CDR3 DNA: TGTGCCAGCAGTGAAGTCTTAGGAGGCGGGGAGCTGTTTTTT

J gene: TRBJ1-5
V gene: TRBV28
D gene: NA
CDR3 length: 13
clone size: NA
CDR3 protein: CASSPPGVQPQHF
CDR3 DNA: TGTGCCAGCAGCCCCCCGGGGGTCCAGCCCCAGCATTTT

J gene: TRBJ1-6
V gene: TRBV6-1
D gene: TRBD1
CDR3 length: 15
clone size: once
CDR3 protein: CASSDRDRGFSALHF
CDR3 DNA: TGTGCCAGCAGTGACCGGGACAGGGGATTTTCGGCCCTCCACTTT

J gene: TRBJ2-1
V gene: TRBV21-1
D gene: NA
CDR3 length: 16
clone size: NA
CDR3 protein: CASSKGERPDYNEQFF
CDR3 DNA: TGTGCCAGCAGCAAAGGCGAGCGGCCCGACTACAATGAGCAGTTCTTC

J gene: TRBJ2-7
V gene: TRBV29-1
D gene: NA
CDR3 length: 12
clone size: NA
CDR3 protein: CSVESRAYEQYF
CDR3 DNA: TGCAGCGTTGAGAGTCGTGCCTACGAGCAGTACTTC

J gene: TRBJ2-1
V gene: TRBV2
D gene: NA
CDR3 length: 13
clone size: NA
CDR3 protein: CASSDRGGNEQFF
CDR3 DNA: TGTGCCAGCAGTGACAGGGGTGGCAATGAGCAGTTCTTC

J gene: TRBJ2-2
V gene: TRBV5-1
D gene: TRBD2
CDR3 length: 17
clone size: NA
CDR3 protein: CASSQFLAGPNTGELFF
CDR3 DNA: TGCGCCAGCAGCCAGTTTCTAGCGGGGCCGAACACCGGGGAGCTGTTTTTT

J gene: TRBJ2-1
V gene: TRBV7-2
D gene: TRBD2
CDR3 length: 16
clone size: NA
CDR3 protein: CASSLSGSPDVYEQFF
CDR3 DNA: TGTGCCAGCAGCTTAAGCGGGAGTCCTGACGTGTATGAGCAGTTCTTC

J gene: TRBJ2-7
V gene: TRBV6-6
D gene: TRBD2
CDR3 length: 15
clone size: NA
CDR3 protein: CASSSLTSGRYEQYF
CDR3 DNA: TGTGCCAGCAGTTCCCTTACTAGCGGGAGATACGAGCAGTACTTC

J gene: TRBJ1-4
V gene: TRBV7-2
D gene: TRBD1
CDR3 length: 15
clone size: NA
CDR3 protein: CASSTRTGGDEKLFF
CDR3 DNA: TGTGCCAGCAGCACCCGGACAGGGGGCGATGAAAAACTGTTTTTT

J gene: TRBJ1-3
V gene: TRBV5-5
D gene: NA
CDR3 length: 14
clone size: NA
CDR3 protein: CASSLDGGRDTIYF
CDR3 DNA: TGTGCCAGCAGCTTGGACGGAGGGAGGGACACCATATATTTT

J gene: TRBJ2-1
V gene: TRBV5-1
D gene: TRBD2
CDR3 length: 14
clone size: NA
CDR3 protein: CASSTQTSGNEQFF
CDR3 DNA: TGCGCCAGCAGCACCCAGACTAGCGGCAATGAGCAGTTCTTC

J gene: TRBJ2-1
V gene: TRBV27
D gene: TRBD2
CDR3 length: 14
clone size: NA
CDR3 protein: CASGGTSGYNEQFF
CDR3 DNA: TGTGCCAGCGGAGGGACTAGCGGTTACAATGAGCAGTTCTTC

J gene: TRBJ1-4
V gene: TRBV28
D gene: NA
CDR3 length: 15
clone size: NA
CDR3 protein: CASSLVRQISEKLFF
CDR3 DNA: TGTGCCAGCAGTTTGGTCAGACAGATCAGTGAAAAACTGTTTTTT

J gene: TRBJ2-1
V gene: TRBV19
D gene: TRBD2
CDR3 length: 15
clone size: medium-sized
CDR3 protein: CASSTGLADYNEQFF
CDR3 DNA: TGTGCCAGTAGTACCGGACTAGCGGACTACAATGAGCAGTTCTTC

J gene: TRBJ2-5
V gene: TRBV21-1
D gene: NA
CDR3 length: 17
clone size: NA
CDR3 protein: CASSKVASGRVGETQYF
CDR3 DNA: TGTGCCAGCAGCAAAGTTGCTAGCGGGAGGGTAGGGGAGACCCAGTACTTC

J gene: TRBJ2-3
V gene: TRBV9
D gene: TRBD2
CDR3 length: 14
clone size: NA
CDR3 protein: CASSVRGAGDTQYF
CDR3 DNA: TGTGCCAGCAGCGTGCGGGGGGCCGGAGATACGCAGTATTTT

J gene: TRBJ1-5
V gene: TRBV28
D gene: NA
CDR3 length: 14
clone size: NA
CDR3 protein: CASQVGGGNQPQHF
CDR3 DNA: TGTGCCAGTCAAGTCGGGGGGGGCAACCAGCCCCAGCATTTT